This T cell receptor (beta chain) was sequenced in a study of early T cells in non-severe SARS-CoV-2 infection. Points from the study as a whole: VDJdb-based annotation leaned toward anti-spike CD8 responses and missed private and CD4 specificities.

CDR3 length: 16 residues. CDR1 and CDR2 from the germline V gene are MGHRA and YSYEKL. Trimming took 4 bases from V and 0 from J, leaving 12 bases between them. A word on this clonotype: Its target is not known.

TCRdb called the 5' RACE reads again in MiXCR, with one record for every CDR3 protein. The table shows roughly 61,000 distinct CDR3 sequences, with roughly 10% occurring only once. The sequence was obtained from an adult who was a healthcare worker with PCR-confirmed SARS-CoV-2 infection or an uninfected control (not recorded which). The rearrangement uses TRBV4-1 and TRBJ2-2; D gene uncertain. Sequencing was carried out using whole blood. CDR3 bases: TGCGCCAGCAGCCCGGAAGACGGTTCGAACACCGGGGAGCTGTTTTTT. Protein sequence: CASSPEDGSNTGELFF.